What follows are 20 T cell receptor beta chains derived from one specimen sequenced in a study of shared clonotypes between healthy human individuals. TCRdb's table, derived via immunoSEQ multiplex PCR, lists solely in-frame clones and lacks some. The sample lists about 2.3 million clones, approximately 93% occurring once. Sequencing was done on a sample of naive CD4+ T cells from PBMCs. Subset: CD45RA+ positively selected. Receptors were obtained from a man between 18 and 29 years old in good health. Some clones in this sample may be carry-over from other donors' samples.

This chain uses TRBV5-1 with TRBJ2-1; 7 bases align to TRBD1. Germline V gene lookup returns CDR1 SGHRS and CDR2 YFSETQ. V shed 4 bases and J 0 bases; nucleotides not matched to a gene: 7. This CDR3 has 16 amino acids. In DNA, the CDR3 is TGCGCCAGCAGCCCTGGGCAGGGGGACTCCTACAATGAGCAGTTCTTC. It encodes CASSPGQGDSYNEQFF.

V and J are TRBV9 and TRBJ1-5, with 7 bases matching TRBD1. Trimming cost V 0 bases and J 6 bases; bases outside gene matches: 6. CDR1 is SGDLS and CDR2 is YYNGEE in the germline V gene. The CDR3 runs 15 residues. The CDR3 bases are TGTGCCAGCAGCGTAGGGAGGGGGCGCACTCAGCCCCAGCATTTT. Protein sequence: CASSVGRGRTQPQHF.

This clone was counted once. The chain joins TRBV6-5 to TRBJ1-5, with D unclear. The CDR3 is 12 amino acids. The germline V gene has CDR1 MNHEY and CDR2 SVGAGI. V was pared by 6 bases and J by 6 bases, with 9 bases between. CDR3 bases: TGTGCCAGCAGCGGCGCAGGTCAGCCCCAGCATTTT. Its protein is CASSGAGQPQHF.

In its sample, this clone was seen once. V is TRBV28 and J is TRBJ2-1; D perhaps matches TRBD1 (6 bases). Germline-derived CDR1 and CDR2 are MDHEN and SYDVKM. The ends were cut back, 2 bases at V and 9 bases at J, with 14 bases in the middle. The CDR3 contains 14 residues. The chain's CDR3 is CASSLTTGRSEQFF. The CDR3 DNA is TGTGCCAGCAGTTTAACGACAGGCCGGAGTGAGCAGTTCTTC. The complete variable domain, with remaining parts taken from reference TRBV28 and TRBJ2-1, reads DVKVTQSSRYLVKRTGEKVFLECVQDMDHENMFWYRQDPGLGLRLIYFSYDVKMKEKGDIPEGYSVSREKKERFSLILESASTNQTSMYLCASSLTTGRSEQFFGPGTRLTVL.

The V and J genes are TRBV7-2 and TRBJ2-2, with 12 positions matching TRBD2. Germline V gene lookup returns CDR1 SGHTA and CDR2 FQGNSA. V trimming: 5 bases; J trimming: 4 bases; junction bases outside the gene matches: 8. The CDR3 runs 17 residues. The CDR3 nucleotides read TGTGCCAGCAGCCCAGTACTAGCGGGAGGCCTCACCGGGGAGCTGTTTTTT. Translation: CASSPVLAGGLTGELFF.

The CDR3 region is CASSEALRLLVYTF. In DNA form, the CDR3 reads TGTGCCAGCAGTGAAGCCCTACGTTTGCTTGTCTACACCTTC. The genes are TRBV2 and TRBJ1-2, with D hard to call. CDR1 and CDR2 (germline): SNHLY, FYNNEI. V was pared by 0 bases and J by 10 bases, with 15 bases between. This CDR3 spans 14 amino acids.

The chain combines TRBV5-1 with TRBJ1-4; no clear D gene. CDR1 and CDR2 (germline): SGHRS, YFSETQ. The length of the CDR3 is 15 residues. Trimming left V 0 bases short and J 8 bases short, with 14 bases between. Here the CDR3 DNA reads TGCGCCAGCAGCTTGGGGACTCACAGAGGAGAAAAACTGTTTTTT. Its protein product is CASSLGTHRGEKLFF.

The gene calls are TRBV29-1 and TRBJ2-1; D is uncertain. The CDR3 covers 12 residues. The V end lost 5 bases, the J end lost 5 bases, and 10 bases lay between the germline ends. Per the germline V gene, CDR1 is SQVTM and CDR2 is ANQGSEA. Here the CDR3 DNA reads TGCAGCGTTCCCGGTACTAACAATGAGCAGTTCTTC. It translates to CSVPGTNNEQFF.

To note about this clone: The same CDR3 can be traced to other DNA sequences in this sample. The chain has TRBV18 and TRBJ1-2; D remains ambiguous. This CDR3 spans 13 amino acids. Trimming shortened V by 2 bases and J by 1 base, and 5 bases separated the two germline ends. In germline, CDR1 is KGHSH, CDR2 LQKENI. CDR3 DNA: TGTGCCAGCTCACCAGACCGTAACTATGGCTACACCTTC. Residues: CASSPDRNYGYTF.

The J gene is TRBJ2-6, the V gene TRBV2; the D gene is possibly TRBD2 (5 bases). The CDR3 runs to 15 residues. Trimming took 7 bases from V and 4 from J, leaving 14 bases between them. Germline CDR1 SNHLY, CDR2 FYNNEI. In nucleotides, the CDR3 is TGTGCCAGCACGGGATCATACTTAGGGGCCAACGTCCTGACTTTC. It is translated as CASTGSYLGANVLTF.

Here the CDR3 DNA reads TGTGCCAGCAGTTTCCGGACAATGGGGACTGAAGCTTTCTTT. It encodes CASSFRTMGTEAFF. J is TRBJ1-1 and V is TRBV27, with a possible D match to TRBD1 (5 bases). This CDR3 is built from 14 residues. V shed 3 bases and J shed 5 bases, with 13 bases lying between them. Germline lookup yields CDR1 MNHEY and CDR2 SMNVEV (reference sequence).

This clone appeared once. The chain is built from TRBV5-1 and TRBJ1-1, with D hard to call. The CDR3 spans 16 residues. The V end lost 0 bases, the J end lost 0 bases, and 12 bases lay between the germline ends. CDR1 and CDR2 (germline): SGHRS, YFSETQ. As DNA, the CDR3 is TGCGCCAGCAGCTTGGCCGGGGATAACATGAACACTGAAGCTTTCTTT. This translates into CASSLAGDNMNTEAFF.

The chain employs TRBV10-3 and TRBJ2-2, with D unclear. CDR1 ENHRY and CDR2 SYGVKD come from the germline V gene. V was shortened by 10 bases and J by 6 bases, with 12 bases between the two germline ends. The CDR3 spans 12 residues. CDR3 in amino acids: CATSDVAGELFF. The CDR3 DNA follows: TGTGCCACCTCCGACGTCGCCGGGGAGCTGTTTTTT.

The rearrangement joins TRBV9 to TRBJ2-2; 13 positions match TRBD2. This CDR3 has 20 amino acids. V lost 2 bases to trimming and J lost 1 base; unmatched junction nucleotides: 11. CDR1 and CDR2 from the germline V gene are SGDLS and YYNGEE. CDR3 DNA sequence: TGTGCCAGCAGCGTCGGACTAGCGGGAGTTGGAATTGAGAACACCGGGGAGCTGTTTTTT. This translates into CASSVGLAGVGIENTGELFF.

V is TRBV5-4 and J is TRBJ2-7; 9 nucleotides match TRBD2. The V gene end was trimmed by 4 bases and the J gene end by 7 bases; junction bases not matched to a gene: 15. The CDR3 sequence is 16 residues long. The germline CDR1 and CDR2 sequences are SGHNT and YYREEE (reference sequence). DNA for the CDR3: TGTGCCAGCAGCGACGGGACTAGCCGAACCCTGGGGGAGCAGTACTTC. Its translation is CASSDGTSRTLGEQYF.

This sequence joins TRBV4-3 and TRBJ1-1; D remains unclear. Germline CDR1 reads LGHNA; CDR2 reads YSLEER. The CDR3 sequence is 16 residues long. Between the trimmed V and J ends, which lost 3 bases and 8 bases, there was a span of 22 bases. CDR3 DNA: TGCGCCAGCAGCCAGGCGAGGACGGCGGGTTTAACCGAAGCTTTCTTT. It yields the protein CASSQARTAGLTEAFF.

V and J are TRBV2 and TRBJ2-6; D remains unclear. Germline CDR1 SNHLY, CDR2 FYNNEI. The V gene lost 1 base and the J gene lost 0 bases, with 10 bases spanning the gap. The CDR3 is made up of 17 amino acids. DNA of the CDR3: TGTGCCAGCAGTGAAGGGTATGCTTTCTCTGGGGCCAACGTCCTGACTTTC. Translating gives CASSEGYAFSGANVLTF.

The chain has TRBV6-5 and TRBJ2-7; no reliable D call. The CDR3 consists of 10 residues. The germline V gene encodes CDR1 MNHEY and CDR2 SVGAGI. The CDR3 reads CDPLQNEQYF. The CDR3, as DNA: TGTGATCCCCTCCAAAACGAGCAGTACTTC.

With regard to this clone: Different DNA sequences within this sample yield the same CDR3. V is TRBV7-3 and J is TRBJ2-3; D may be TRBD2 (6 bases). The V and J ends lost 5 bases and 0 bases respectively, with 9 bases between them. Germline V lookup: CDR1 SGHTA, CDR2 FQGTGA. The CDR3 length is 14 residues. The CDR3 region is CASSAGTSTDTQYF. CDR3 nucleotide sequence: TGTGCCAGCAGCGCCGGGACTAGCACAGATACGCAGTATTTT.

V usage is TRBV27 and J usage is TRBJ2-2, with D maybe TRBD1 (5 bases). Germline CDR1 and CDR2: MNHEY and SMNVEV (reference sequence). The CDR3 covers 15 residues. The V and J ends lost 6 bases and 1 base respectively, with 12 bases between them. CDR3 coding DNA: TGTGCCAGCAGGCCCGTCGACAGGAACACCGGGGAGCTGTTTTTT. Its translation is CASRPVDRNTGELFF.